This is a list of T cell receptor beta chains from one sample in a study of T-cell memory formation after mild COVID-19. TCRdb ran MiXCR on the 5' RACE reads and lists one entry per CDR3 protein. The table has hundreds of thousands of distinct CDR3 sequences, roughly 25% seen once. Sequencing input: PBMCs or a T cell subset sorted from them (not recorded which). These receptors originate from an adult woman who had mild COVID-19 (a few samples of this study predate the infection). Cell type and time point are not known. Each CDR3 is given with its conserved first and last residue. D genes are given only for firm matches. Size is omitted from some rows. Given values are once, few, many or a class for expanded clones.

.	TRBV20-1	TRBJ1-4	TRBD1	TGCAGTGCTAGTATGAGACAGGGGAATGAAAAACTGTTTTTT	CSASMRQGNEKLFF
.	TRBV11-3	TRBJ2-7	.	TGTGCCAGCAGCTTTTACGGGCCTACCTACGAGCAGTACTTC	CASSFYGPTYEQYF
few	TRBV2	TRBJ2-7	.	TGTGCCAGCTCAATGGGTCCCGGCGAGCAGTACTTC	CASSMGPGEQYF
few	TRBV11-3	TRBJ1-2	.	TGTGCCAGCAGCTCACGGCTTTATGGAGAGCTGGCCTATGGCTACACCTTC	CASSSRLYGELAYGYTF
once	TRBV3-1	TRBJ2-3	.	TGTGCCAGCAGCCAAGAACTTGGGTCCACAGATACGCAGTATTTT	CASSQELGSTDTQYF
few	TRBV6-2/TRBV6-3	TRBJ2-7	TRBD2	TGTGCCAGCAGACCACGAGCGGGAGGGCCCTACGAGCAGTACTTC	CASRPRAGGPYEQYF
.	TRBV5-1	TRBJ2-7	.	TGCGCCAGCAGCTTGGCCGGACAGTCGAGCTCCTACGAGCAGTACTTC	CASSLAGQSSSYEQYF
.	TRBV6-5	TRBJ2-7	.	TGTGCCAGCAGTTCGGAGGCCGGGGGGCGGAGGTACGAGCAGTACTTC	CASSSEAGGRRYEQYF
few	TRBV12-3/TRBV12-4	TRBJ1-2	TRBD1	TGTGCCAGCAGCAGGGACAGGGGCCTTCTTGGCTACACCTTC	CASSRDRGLLGYTF
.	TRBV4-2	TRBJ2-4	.	TGTGCCAGCAGCCAAGATGCGGGTTCCAAAAACATTCAGTACTTC	CASSQDAGSKNIQYF
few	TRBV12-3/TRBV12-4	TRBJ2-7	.	TGTGCCAGCAGTATACAGGGCTCCTACGAGCAGTACTTC	CASSIQGSYEQYF
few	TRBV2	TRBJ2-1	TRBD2	TGTGCCAGCAGTGGGCTAGCGGATGAGCAGTTCTTC	CASSGLADEQFF
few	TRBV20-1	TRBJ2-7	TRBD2	TGCAGTGCTAGGGCTAGCGGACTTACCTACGAGCAGTACTTC	CSARASGLTYEQYF
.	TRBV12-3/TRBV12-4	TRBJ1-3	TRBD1	TGTGCCAGCAGTTTCGGACCGGGACAGCGAAACACCATATATTTT	CASSFGPGQRNTIYF
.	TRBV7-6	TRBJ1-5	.	TGTGCCAGCAGAAAGGACAGTAATAGCAATCAGCCCCAGCATTTT	CASRKDSNSNQPQHF
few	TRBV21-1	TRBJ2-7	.	TGTGCCAGCAGCAAAAGGGGCAGACCTACCTACGAGCAGTACTTC	CASSKRGRPTYEQYF
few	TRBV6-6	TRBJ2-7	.	TGTGCCAGCAGCTATGGTGGACCTGCCTACGAGCAGTACTTC	CASSYGGPAYEQYF
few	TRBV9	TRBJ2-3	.	TGTGCCAGCAGCGTAGCAGGGAGAAGAGGGACAGATACGCAGTATTTT	CASSVAGRRGTDTQYF
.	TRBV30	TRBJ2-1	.	TGTGCCTGGAGTGTAAGACGCAGGGATGAGCAGTTCTTC	CAWSVRRRDEQFF
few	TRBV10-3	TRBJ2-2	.	TGTGCCATCAGCAACCCCATGTACACCGGGGAGCTGTTTTTT	CAISNPMYTGELFF
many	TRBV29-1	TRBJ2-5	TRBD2	TGCAGCGTTGGGGAGGGAGAGACCCAGTACTTC	CSVGEGETQYF
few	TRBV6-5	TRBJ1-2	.	TGTGCCAGCAGTTCAGGAGGGAGCCCAAACTATGGCTACACCTTC	CASSSGGSPNYGYTF
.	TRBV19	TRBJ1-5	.	TGTGCCAGTAGTAGGACGGAGCAACCGTCAGCCCAGCATTTT	CASSRTEQPSAQHF
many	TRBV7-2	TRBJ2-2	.	TGTGCCAGCAGCCCCAACGGCGGGGAGCTGTTTTTT	CASSPNGGELFF
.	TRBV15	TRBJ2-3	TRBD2	TGTGCCACCAGCAACGGACTAGCGGGCTGGGGAGATACGCAGTATTTT	CATSNGLAGWGDTQYF
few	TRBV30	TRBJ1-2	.	TGTGCCTGGAGTGGTGTAGGAGGGAACGGCTACACCTTC	CAWSGVGGNGYTF
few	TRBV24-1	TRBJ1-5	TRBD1	TGTGCCACCAGCAACGCCCACTCGCCCGGGACAGATAGCAATCAGCCCCAGCATTTT	CATSNAHSPGTDSNQPQHF
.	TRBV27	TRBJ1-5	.	TGTGCCAGCTCTGGAGGCCGGGGGGCCCATCAGCCCCAGCATTTT	CASSGGRGAHQPQHF
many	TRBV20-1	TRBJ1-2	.	TGCAGTGCTAGTAGTCGGGGCAGGGCTTCCTCGGGCTATGGCTACACCTTC	CSASSRGRASSGYGYTF
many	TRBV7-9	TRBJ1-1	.	TGTGCCAGCAGCTTAATGAACACTGAAGCTTTCTTT	CASSLMNTEAFF
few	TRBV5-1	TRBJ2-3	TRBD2	TGCGCCAGCAGCTTGGTCGGGGGGATCCCCAGCACAGATACGCAGTATTTT	CASSLVGGIPSTDTQYF
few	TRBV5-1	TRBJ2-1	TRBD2	TGCGCCAGCAGCTTGGAAATCAAAGGGACTAGCGGGAACGAGCAGTTCTTC	CASSLEIKGTSGNEQFF
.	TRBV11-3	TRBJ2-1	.	TGTGCCAGCAGCTTAAGGTCCCTAGCGAGCTCCTACACTGAGCAGTTCTTC	CASSLRSLASSYTEQFF
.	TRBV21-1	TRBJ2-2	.	TGTGCCAGCAGCAATCCCCGGACAGCGGACACCGGGGAGCTGTTTTTT	CASSNPRTADTGELFF
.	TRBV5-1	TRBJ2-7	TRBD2	TGCGCCAGCAGCTTGGGCCGCTCGCGGGAGTACTACGAGCAGTACTTC	CASSLGRSREYYEQYF
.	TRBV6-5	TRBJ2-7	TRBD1	TGTGCCAGCAGTCGTCGCGGACAGGGAACCTCCTACGAGCAGTACTTC	CASSRRGQGTSYEQYF
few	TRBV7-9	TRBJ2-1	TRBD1	TGTGCCAGCAGCTTGGACAGGGTCGACTACAATGAGCAGTTCTTC	CASSLDRVDYNEQFF
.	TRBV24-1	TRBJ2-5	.	TGTGCCACCAGTGAATACAGGGTAAACGAAGAGACCCAGTACTTC	CATSEYRVNEETQYF
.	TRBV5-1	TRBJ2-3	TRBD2	TGCGCCAGCAGCGGCGGGGGTCCGGGACTAGTCCCGTCAGATACGCAGTATTTT	CASSGGGPGLVPSDTQYF
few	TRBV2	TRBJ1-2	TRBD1	TGTGCCAGCATCGCTCAGGGGGCGAACTATGGCTACACCTTC	CASIAQGANYGYTF
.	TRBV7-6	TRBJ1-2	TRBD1	TGTGCCAGCAGCTCCGGGCAGGGGGCGAGTTATGGCTACACCTTC	CASSSGQGASYGYTF
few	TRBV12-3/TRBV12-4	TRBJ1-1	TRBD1	TGTGCCAGCAGTTTAGGCCCAGGGGGCCACCCTCTTGCTGAAGCTTTCTTT	CASSLGPGGHPLAEAFF
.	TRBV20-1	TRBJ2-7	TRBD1	TGCAGTGCAAGGGACAGACCAGCCTCGTCCTACGAGCAGTACTTC	CSARDRPASSYEQYF
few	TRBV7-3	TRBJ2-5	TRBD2	TGTGCCAGCAGCCGCGGGGGGCCCCGGGAGACCCAGTACTTC	CASSRGGPRETQYF
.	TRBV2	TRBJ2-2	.	TGTGCCAGTGGGCGAGAGACCGGGGAGCTGTTTTTT	CASGRETGELFF
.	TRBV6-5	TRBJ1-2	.	TGTGCCAGCAGTTACTCGAGAGGACAAAGAGCTAACTATGGCTACACCTTC	CASSYSRGQRANYGYTF
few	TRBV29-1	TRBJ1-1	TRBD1	TGCAGCGTTGATAGACAGGGGTTAGAAGCTTTCTTT	CSVDRQGLEAFF
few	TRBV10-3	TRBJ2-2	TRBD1	TGTGCCATCAGAGGGACAGGGAAAGACGGGGAGCTGTTTTTT	CAIRGTGKDGELFF
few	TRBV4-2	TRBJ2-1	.	TGTGCCAGCAGCCAAGACGGAACGGGGGTTTACAATGAGCAGTTCTTC	CASSQDGTGVYNEQFF
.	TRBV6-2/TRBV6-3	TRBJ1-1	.	TGTGCCACTTTGGGGAGGATGTCGGACGCTTTCTTT	CATLGRMSDAFF
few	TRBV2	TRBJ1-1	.	TGTGCCAGCAGTGATGAGCGCATGAACACTGAAGCTTTCTTT	CASSDERMNTEAFF
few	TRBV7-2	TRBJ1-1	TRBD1	TGTGCCAGCAGCTTAGGGGGACAGGGGGACCTCTACGGCACTGAAGCTTTCTTT	CASSLGGQGDLYGTEAFF
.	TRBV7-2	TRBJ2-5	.	TGTGCCAGCACCCGGGGACCAGGCGAGACCCAGTACTTC	CASTRGPGETQYF
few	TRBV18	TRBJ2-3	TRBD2	TGTGCCAGCTCACCAGAGACTAGCGGGGGCTACGGCTCAGATACGCAGTATTTT	CASSPETSGGYGSDTQYF
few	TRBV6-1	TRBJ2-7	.	TGTGCCACCATTGACAGGACCAGCTCCTACGAGCAGTACTTC	CATIDRTSSYEQYF
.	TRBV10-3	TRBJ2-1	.	TGTGCCATCAGTGAGTCTTACGAGTACAATGAGCAGTTCTTC	CAISESYEYNEQFF
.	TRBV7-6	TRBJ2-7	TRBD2	TGTGCCAGCAGCCCATCACTAGCGGCGAGCGAGCAGTACTTC	CASSPSLAASEQYF
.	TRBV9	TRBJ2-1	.	TGTGCCAGCAGCGATCTGGACTCCTACAATGAGCAGTTCTTC	CASSDLDSYNEQFF
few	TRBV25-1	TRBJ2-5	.	TGTGCCAGCAGTGAAGTCGGGCTCGGGCGGGAGACCCAGTACTTC	CASSEVGLGRETQYF
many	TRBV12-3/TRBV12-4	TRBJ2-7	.	TGTGCCAGCAGTTTAGGGGAAGCCTACGAGCAGTACTTC	CASSLGEAYEQYF